The T cell receptor beta chain under discussion was sequenced for a study of cytomegalovirus exposure and HLA in healthy donors. The PCR ran on 60 Vbeta and 13 Jbeta primers. This table comes from immunoSEQ multiplex PCR, and its TCRdb copy is limited to in-frame clones, with some not included. The sample includes about 140,000 clones, about 80% of them seen just once. A note on this clone: What it binds is unknown.

With 7 bases removed from V and 2 bases from J, the gap between germline ends came to 15 bases. CDR3 length: 14 residues. Germline lookup yields CDR1 MDHEN and CDR2 SYDVKM. Findings and caveats of the study: Most TCR beta V segments were productive about 87% or about 30% of the time in an earlier analysis.

While unrecorded immune exposures were likely, the donors were nominally healthy when sampled. The chain employs TRBV28 and TRBJ2-7, with a tentative D call TRBD1 (6 bases). The sequenced sample consisted of PBMCs. The sequence was obtained from a male donor in good health and CMV-seronegative. The CDR3 protein is CASTPGVQAYEQYF. DNA of the CDR3: TGTGCCAGCACCCCAGGGGTGCAAGCCTACGAGCAGTACTTC.